Listed here are 4 T cell receptor beta chains from one sample, sequenced in a study of blood T cell repertoires in COVID-19. Here immunoSEQ multiplex PCR was the method, and the copy in TCRdb shows in-frame clones only, minus some. The profile shows 180,000 or so clones, approximately 88% of them singletons. The sample taken for sequencing was peripheral blood. The receptor source for this set is a woman aged 45-59 years with acute or convalescent COVID-19.

V and J are TRBV19 and TRBJ2-5; TRBD1 aligns across 12 bases. Germline assignment: CDR1 LNHDA and CDR2 SQIVND (reference sequence). The CDR3 contains 16 residues. The trim removed 1 base at V and 5 bases at J, leaving 5 bases unmatched. CDR3 region: CASSIGGTGGRETQYF. The CDR3 bases are TGTGCCAGTAGTATAGGGGGGACAGGGGGCCGGGAGACCCAGTACTTC.

V is TRBV11-2 and J is TRBJ2-1; 8 nucleotides line up with TRBD2. CDR3 length: 16 residues. J lost 7 bases, V lost 1 base, and 9 bases had no gene match. Germline assignment: CDR1 SGHAT and CDR2 FQNNGV. The CDR3 spells CASSLGVLAATNEQFF. The CDR3 region has the DNA TGTGCCAGCAGCTTAGGGGTACTAGCGGCAACTAATGAGCAGTTCTTC.

This chain links TRBV5-1 with TRBJ2-5; TRBD2 agrees at 12 bases. The CDR3 covers 17 residues. J was trimmed by 2 bases and V by 2 bases; bases with no gene match: 7. Germline lookup yields CDR1 SGHRS and CDR2 YFSETQ. The CDR3 region has the DNA TGCGCCAGCAGCTTCACCTCTAGCGGGGGGGGTCAAGAGACCCAGTACTTC. It encodes CASSFTSSGGGQETQYF.

The chain joins TRBV11-3 to TRBJ1-1; possible D gene TRBD1, 6 bases. CDR3 length: 15 residues. CDR1 is SGHNT, CDR2 YENEEA, per germline. Trimming took off 1 base at V and 2 bases at J, with 11 bases between the two ends. CDR3 protein: CASSLGTAVNTEAFF. The CDR3 coding sequence is TGTGCCAGCAGCTTAGGGACAGCGGTTAACACTGAAGCTTTCTTT. Drawing the rest from reference TRBV11-3 and TRBJ1-1, the complete variable domain is EAGVVQSPRYKIIEKKQPVAFWCNPISGHNTLYWYLQNLGQGPELLIRYENEEAVDDSQLPKDRFSAERLKGVDSTLKIQPAELGDSAVYLCASSLGTAVNTEAFFGQGTRLTVV.